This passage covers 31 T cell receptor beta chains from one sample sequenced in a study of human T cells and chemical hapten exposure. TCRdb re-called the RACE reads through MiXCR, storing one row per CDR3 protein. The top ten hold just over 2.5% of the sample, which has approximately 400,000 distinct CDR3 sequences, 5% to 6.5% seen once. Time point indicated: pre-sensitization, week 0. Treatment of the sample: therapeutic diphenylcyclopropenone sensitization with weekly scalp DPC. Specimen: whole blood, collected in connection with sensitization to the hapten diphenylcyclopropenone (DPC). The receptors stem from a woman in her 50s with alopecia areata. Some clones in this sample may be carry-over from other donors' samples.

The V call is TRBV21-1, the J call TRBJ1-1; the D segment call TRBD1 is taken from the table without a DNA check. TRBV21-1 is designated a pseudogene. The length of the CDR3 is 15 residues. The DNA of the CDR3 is TGTGCCAGCAGCAAAGGGGGACAGGGCCTCACTGAAGCTTTCTTT. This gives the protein CASSKGGQGLTEAFF.

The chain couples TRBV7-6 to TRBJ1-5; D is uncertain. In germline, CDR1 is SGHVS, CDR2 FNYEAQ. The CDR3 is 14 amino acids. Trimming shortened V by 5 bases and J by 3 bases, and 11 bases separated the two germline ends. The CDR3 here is CASSQDRYNQPQHF. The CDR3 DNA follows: TGTGCCAGCAGCCAGGACCGCTACAATCAGCCCCAGCATTTT.

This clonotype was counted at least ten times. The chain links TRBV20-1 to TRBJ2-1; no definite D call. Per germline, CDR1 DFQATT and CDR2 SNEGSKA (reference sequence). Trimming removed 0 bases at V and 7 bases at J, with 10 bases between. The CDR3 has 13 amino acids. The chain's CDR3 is CSARDPMGNEQFF. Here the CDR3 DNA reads TGCAGTGCTAGAGATCCGATGGGGAATGAGCAGTTCTTC.

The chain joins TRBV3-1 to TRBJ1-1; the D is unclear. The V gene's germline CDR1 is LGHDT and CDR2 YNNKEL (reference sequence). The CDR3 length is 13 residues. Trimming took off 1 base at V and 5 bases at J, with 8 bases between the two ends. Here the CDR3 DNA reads TGTGCCAGCAGCCAAGTGGGTTTGACTGAAGCTTTCTTT. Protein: CASSQVGLTEAFF.

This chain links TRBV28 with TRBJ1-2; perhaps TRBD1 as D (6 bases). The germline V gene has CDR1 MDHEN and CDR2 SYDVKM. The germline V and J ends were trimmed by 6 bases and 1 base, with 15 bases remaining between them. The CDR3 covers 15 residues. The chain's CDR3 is CASSPQGFLNYGYTF. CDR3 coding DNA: TGTGCCAGCAGCCCACAGGGATTTCTTAACTATGGCTACACCTTC.

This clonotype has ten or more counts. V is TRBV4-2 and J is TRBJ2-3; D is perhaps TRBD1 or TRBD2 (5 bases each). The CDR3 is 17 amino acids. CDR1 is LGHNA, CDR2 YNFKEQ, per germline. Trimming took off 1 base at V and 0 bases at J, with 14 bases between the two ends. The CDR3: CASSQGDDPLSTDTQYF. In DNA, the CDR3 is TGTGCCAGCAGCCAAGGGGACGACCCCTTGAGCACAGATACGCAGTATTTT.

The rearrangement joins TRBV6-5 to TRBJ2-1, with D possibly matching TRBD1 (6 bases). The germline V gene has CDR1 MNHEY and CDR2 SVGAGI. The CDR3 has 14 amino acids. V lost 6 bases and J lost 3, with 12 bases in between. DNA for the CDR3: TGTGCCAGCAGCCGACCGGGACACTACAATGAGCAGTTCTTC. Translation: CASSRPGHYNEQFF.

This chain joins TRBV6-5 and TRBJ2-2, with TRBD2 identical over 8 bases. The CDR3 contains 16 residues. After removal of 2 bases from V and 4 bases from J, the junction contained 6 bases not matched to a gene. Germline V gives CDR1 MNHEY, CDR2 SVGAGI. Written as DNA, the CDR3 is TGTGCCAGCAGTTACCAACTAGCGGATGCCACCGGGGAGCTGTTTTTT. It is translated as CASSYQLADATGELFF.

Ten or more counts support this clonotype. Written as DNA, the CDR3 is TGTGCCAGCCCTGGGAGGGGTTGGACTGAAGCTTTCTTT. This gives the protein CASPGRGWTEAFF. The rearrangement joins TRBV21-1 to TRBJ1-1. TRBV21-1 is given as a pseudogene. This CDR3 is 13 amino acids long.

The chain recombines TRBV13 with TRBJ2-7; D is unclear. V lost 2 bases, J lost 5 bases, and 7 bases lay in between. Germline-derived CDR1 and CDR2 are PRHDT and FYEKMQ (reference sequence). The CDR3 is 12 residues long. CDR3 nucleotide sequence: TGTGCCAGCAGCTTAAAGTGGGACGAGCAGTACTTC. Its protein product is CASSLKWDEQYF.

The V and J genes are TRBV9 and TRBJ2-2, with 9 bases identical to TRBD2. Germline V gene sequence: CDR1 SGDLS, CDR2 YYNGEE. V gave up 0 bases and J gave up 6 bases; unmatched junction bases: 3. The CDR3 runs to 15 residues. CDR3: CASSVEGTSSGELFF. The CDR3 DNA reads TGTGCCAGCAGCGTAGAGGGGACTAGCTCCGGGGAGCTGTTTTTT.

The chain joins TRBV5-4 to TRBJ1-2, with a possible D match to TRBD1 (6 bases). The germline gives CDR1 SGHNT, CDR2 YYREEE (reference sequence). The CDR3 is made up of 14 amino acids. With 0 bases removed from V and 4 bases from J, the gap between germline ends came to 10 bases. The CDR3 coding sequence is TGTGCCAGCAGCTTGGACAGGGTGACCTATGGCTACACCTTC. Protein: CASSLDRVTYGYTF.

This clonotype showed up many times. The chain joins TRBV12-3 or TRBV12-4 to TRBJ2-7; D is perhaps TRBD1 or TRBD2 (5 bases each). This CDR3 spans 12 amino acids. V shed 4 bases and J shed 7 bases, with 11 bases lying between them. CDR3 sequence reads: CASSSDRGEQYF. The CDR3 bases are TGTGCCAGCAGTTCCGACAGAGGGGAGCAGTACTTC.

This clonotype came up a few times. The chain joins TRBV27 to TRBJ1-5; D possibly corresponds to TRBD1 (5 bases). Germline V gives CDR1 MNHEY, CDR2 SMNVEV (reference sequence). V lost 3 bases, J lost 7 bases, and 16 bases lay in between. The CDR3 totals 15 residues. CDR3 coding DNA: TGTGCCAGCAGTTTTGGTGGCCAGGGTGGACAGCCCCAGCATTTT. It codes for CASSFGGQGGQPQHF.

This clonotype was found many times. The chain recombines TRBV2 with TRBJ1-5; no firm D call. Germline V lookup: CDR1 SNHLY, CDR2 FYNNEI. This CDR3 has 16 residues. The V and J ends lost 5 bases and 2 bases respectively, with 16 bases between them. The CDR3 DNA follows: TGTGCCAGCAGTCAGGATGGGTTTAGTCGCAATCAGCCCCAGCATTTT. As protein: CASSQDGFSRNQPQHF.

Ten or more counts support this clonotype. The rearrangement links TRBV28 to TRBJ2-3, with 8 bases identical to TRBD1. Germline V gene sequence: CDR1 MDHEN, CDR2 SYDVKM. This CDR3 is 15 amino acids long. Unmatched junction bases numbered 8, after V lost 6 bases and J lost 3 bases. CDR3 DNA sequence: TGTGCCAGCAGCCCGACAGGGGAGGCGACAGATACGCAGTATTTT. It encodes CASSPTGEATDTQYF. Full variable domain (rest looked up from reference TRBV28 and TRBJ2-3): DVKVTQSSRYLVKRTGEKVFLECVQDMDHENMFWYRQDPGLGLRLIYFSYDVKMKEKGDIPEGYSVSREKKERFSLILESASTNQTSMYLCASSPTGEATDTQYFGPGTRLTVL.

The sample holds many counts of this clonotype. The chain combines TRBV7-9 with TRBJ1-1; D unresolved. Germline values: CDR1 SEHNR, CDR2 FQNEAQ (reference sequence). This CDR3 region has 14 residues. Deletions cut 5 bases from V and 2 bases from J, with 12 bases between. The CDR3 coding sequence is TGTGCCAGCAGCAGGGCAACTACTAACACTGAAGCTTTCTTT. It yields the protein CASSRATTNTEAFF.

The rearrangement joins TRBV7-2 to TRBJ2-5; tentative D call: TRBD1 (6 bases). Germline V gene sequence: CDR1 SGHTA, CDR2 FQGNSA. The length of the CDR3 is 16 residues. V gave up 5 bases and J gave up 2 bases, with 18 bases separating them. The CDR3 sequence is CASSPTSGQIQETQYF. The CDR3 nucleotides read TGTGCCAGCAGCCCCACTTCAGGACAGATACAAGAGACCCAGTACTTC.

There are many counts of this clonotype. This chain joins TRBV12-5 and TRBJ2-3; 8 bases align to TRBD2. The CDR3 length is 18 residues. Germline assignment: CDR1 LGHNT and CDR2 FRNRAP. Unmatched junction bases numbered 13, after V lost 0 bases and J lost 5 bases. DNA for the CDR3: TGTGCTAGTGGTTTGGTACGGACCAGCGGGAGCTGCATAGATACGCAGTATTTT. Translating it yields CASGLVRTSGSCIDTQYF.

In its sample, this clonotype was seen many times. CDR3 amino acids: CASCTSGGFETQYF. As DNA, the CDR3 is TGCGCCAGCTGTACTAGCGGGGGGTTTGAGACCCAGTACTTC. The chain links TRBV5-1 to TRBJ2-5; TRBD2 matches at 12 bases. Trimming cost V 7 bases and J 5 bases; bases outside gene matches: 6. This CDR3 is 14 amino acids long. CDR1 and CDR2 from the germline V gene are SGHRS and YFSETQ. The full variable domain, completed using reference TRBV5-1 and TRBJ2-5, is KAGVTQTPRYLIKTRGQQVTLSCSPISGHRSVSWYQQTPGQGLQFLFEYFSETQRNKGNFPGRFSGRQFSNSRSEMNVSTLELGDSALYLCASCTSGGFETQYFGPGTRLLVL.

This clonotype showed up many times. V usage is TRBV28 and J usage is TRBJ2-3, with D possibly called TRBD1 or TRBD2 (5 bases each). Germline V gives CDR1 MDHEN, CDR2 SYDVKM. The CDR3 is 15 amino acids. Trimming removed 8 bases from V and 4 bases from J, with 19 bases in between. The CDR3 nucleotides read TGTGCCAGCTCCAGCTCGGGACCGCCGTCAGATACGCAGTATTTT. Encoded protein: CASSSSGPPSDTQYF.

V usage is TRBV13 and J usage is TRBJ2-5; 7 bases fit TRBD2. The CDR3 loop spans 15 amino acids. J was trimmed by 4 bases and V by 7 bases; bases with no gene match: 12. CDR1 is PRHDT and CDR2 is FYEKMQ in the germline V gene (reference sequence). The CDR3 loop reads CASNSRRSGGETQYF. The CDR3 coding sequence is TGTGCCAGCAACTCTCGTCGTTCGGGAGGAGAGACCCAGTACTTC.

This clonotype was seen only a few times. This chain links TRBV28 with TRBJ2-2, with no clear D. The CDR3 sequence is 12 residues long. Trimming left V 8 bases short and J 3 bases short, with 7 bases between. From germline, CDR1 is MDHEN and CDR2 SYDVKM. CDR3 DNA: TGTGCCAGCGACGGCGACACCGGGGAGCTGTTTTTT. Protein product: CASDGDTGELFF.

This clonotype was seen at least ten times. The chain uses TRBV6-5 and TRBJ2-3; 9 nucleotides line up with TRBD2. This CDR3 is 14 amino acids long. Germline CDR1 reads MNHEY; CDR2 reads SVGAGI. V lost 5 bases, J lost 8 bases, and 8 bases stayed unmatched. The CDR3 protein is CASSPGLATPTQYF. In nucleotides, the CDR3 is TGTGCCAGCAGTCCGGGACTAGCCACCCCTACGCAGTATTTT.

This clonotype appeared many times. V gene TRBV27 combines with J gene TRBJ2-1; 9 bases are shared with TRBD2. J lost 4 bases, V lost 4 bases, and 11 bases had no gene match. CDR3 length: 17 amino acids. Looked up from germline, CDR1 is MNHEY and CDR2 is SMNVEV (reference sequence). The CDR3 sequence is CASSWIRVTSGYNEQFF. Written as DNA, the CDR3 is TGTGCCAGCAGTTGGATTCGCGTGACTAGCGGATACAATGAGCAGTTCTTC.

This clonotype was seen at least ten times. CDR3 amino acids: CASSAPQEVVWDEQFF. CDR3 nucleotides: TGCGCCAGCAGCGCACCACAAGAGGTGGTCTGGGATGAGCAGTTCTTC. This sequence joins TRBV5-1 and TRBJ2-1; no reliable D call. This CDR3 region has 16 residues. CDR1 is SGHRS and CDR2 is YFSETQ in the germline V gene. V shed 4 bases and J shed 8 bases, with 22 bases lying between them.

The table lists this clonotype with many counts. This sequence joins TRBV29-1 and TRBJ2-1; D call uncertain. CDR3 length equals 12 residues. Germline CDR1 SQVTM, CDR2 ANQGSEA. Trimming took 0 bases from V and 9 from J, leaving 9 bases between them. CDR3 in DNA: TGCAGCGTTGAAGAAGGGCCCGGTGAGCAGTTCTTC. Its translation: CSVEEGPGEQFF.

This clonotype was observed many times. CDR3 amino acids: CASRGLAGFYEQYF. CDR3 DNA sequence: TGTGCCAGCAGAGGACTAGCTGGATTCTACGAGCAGTACTTC. The chain couples TRBV2 to TRBJ2-7, with 8 positions matching TRBD2. Germline V gives CDR1 SNHLY, CDR2 FYNNEI. V lost 6 bases, J lost 3 bases, and 7 bases stayed unmatched. This CDR3 spans 14 amino acids. The full variable domain, with the rest looked up from reference TRBV2 and TRBJ2-7, is EPEVTQTPSHQVTQMGQEVILRCVPISNHLYFYWYRQILGQKVEFLVSFYNNEISEKSEIFDDQFSVERPDGSNFTLKIRSTKLEDSAMYFCASRGLAGFYEQYFGPGTRLTVT.

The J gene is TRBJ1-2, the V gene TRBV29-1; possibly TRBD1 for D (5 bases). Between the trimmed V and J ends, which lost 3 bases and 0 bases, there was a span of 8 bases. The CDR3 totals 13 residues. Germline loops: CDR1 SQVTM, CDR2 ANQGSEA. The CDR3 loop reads CSVDDSSNYGYTF. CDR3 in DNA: TGCAGCGTTGACGACAGCTCTAACTATGGCTACACCTTC.

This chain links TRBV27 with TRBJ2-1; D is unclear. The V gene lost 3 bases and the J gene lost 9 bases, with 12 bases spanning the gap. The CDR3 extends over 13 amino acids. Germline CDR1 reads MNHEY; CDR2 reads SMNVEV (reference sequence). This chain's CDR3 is CASSLSPPSEQFF. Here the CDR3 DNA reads TGTGCCAGCAGTTTGAGCCCCCCGAGTGAGCAGTTCTTC.

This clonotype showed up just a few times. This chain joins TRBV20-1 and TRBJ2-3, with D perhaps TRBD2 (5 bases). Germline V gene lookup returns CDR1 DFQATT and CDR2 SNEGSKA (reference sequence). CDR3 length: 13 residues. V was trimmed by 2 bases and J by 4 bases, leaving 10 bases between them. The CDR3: CSARFGGPDTQYF. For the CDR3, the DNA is TGCAGTGCTAGATTTGGAGGTCCAGATACGCAGTATTTT.